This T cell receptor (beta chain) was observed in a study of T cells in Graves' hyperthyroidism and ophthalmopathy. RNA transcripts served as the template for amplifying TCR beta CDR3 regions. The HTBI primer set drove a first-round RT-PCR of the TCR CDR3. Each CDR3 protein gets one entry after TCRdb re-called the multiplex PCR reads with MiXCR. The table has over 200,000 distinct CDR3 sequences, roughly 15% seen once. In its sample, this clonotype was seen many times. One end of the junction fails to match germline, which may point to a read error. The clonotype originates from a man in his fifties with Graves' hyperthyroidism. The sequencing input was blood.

The CDR3 DNA reads as TGTGACAGCAGTTACACAGCCCGAGCCTACAATGAGCAGTTCTTC. This sequence encodes CDSSYTARAYNEQFF. V and J are TRBV2 and TRBJ2-1, with D unclear. The CDR3 is 15 amino acids. Germline CDR1 SNHLY, CDR2 FYNNEI.